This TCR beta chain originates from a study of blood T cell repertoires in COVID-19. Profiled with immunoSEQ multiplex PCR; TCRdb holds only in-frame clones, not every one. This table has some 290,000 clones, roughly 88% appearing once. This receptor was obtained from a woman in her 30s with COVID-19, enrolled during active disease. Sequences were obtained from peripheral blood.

CDR3 protein: CASSDKARPEAFF. The CDR3, as DNA: TGCGCCAGCAGTGATAAGGCTAGGCCGGAAGCTTTCTTT. This chain connects TRBV5-1 to TRBJ1-1; D gene unclear. V lost 5 bases and J lost 8, with 16 bases in between. This CDR3 contains 13 residues. Germline V lookup: CDR1 SGHRS, CDR2 YFSETQ.